This TCR beta chain was sequenced in a study of blood T cells in healthy people across ages. Study-level results: Age advanced and TCR beta diversity per million T cells fell, roughly linearly. Higher naive T cell percentage went strongly together with higher TCR beta diversity.

CDR3 length: 12 amino acids. This clonotype was seen a few times. Its antigen is unidentified. The junction does not match germline at one end; this may be a read error. Primed by a sample-barcoded 5' primer and a J-beta primer mix, a second PCR proceeded for about 6 to 12 cycles. TCRdb re-derived calls from the 5' RACE reads in MiXCR, one entry per CDR3 protein. This repertoire shows hundreds of thousands of distinct CDR3 sequences, approximately 31% found once; its top ten account for just over 15%. The chain links TRBV12-3 or TRBV12-4 to TRBJ1-4; TRBD1 is a possible D gene (5 bases). The TCR originated in a woman aged 80 or over in good health. Material: blood. The CDR3 here is CASRTANEKRFF. The CDR3 region has the DNA TGTGCCAGCAGGACAGCTAATGAAAAACGGTTTTTT.